These 26 T cell receptor beta chains were all obtained from the same sample, sequenced in a study of HIV-infected patients and healthy controls. All unsorted peripheral T cells were captured because whole blood was used without fractionation. About 550 ng RNA was reverse transcribed with alpha and beta constant-region primers. Separate chain-specific third strand synthesis with multiplexing indices produced the alpha and beta libraries. TCRdb called the 5' RACE reads again in MiXCR, with one record for every CDR3 protein. The data hold several thousand distinct CDR3 sequences, with approximately 7.9% observed a single time. The source material was blood, sampled before antiretroviral therapy. These receptors were obtained from an adult with HIV infection. The donor label of this sample is uncertain.

This clonotype appeared many times. The CDR3 loop is CASSFSGANEKLFF. The CDR3 bases are TGTGCCAGCAGTTTTAGTGGAGCTAATGAAAAACTGTTTTTT. The gene calls are TRBV12-3 or TRBV12-4 and TRBJ1-4; D not certain. The CDR3 totals 14 residues. Deletions cut 3 bases from V and 3 bases from J, with 8 bases between.

This clonotype was seen ten or more times. The chain uses TRBV29-1 and TRBJ2-3, with 9 nucleotides matching TRBD1. The germline gives CDR1 SQVTM, CDR2 ANQGSEA. This CDR3 is 14 amino acids long. V was pared by 7 bases and J by 2 bases, with 7 bases of the junction left unmatched. The CDR3 spells CSAEGQGYTDTQYF. The DNA of the CDR3 is TGCAGCGCAGAGGGACAGGGCTACACAGATACGCAGTATTTT.

This clonotype occurred many times. The chain recombines TRBV7-6 with TRBJ2-7; 7 nucleotides match TRBD1. Trimming removed 5 bases from V and 6 bases from J; junction bases left unmatched: 7. The CDR3 is 13 residues long. Looked up from germline, CDR1 is SGHVS and CDR2 is FNYEAQ. Written as DNA, the CDR3 is TGTGCCAGCAGCATTACCGGGACAGCCGAGCAGTACTTC. Its translation is CASSITGTAEQYF.

The V call is TRBV12-3 or TRBV12-4, the J call TRBJ1-1; D is perhaps TRBD1 (6 bases). V was pared by 6 bases and J by 6 bases, with 20 bases between. The CDR3 has 15 amino acids. The CDR3 coding sequence is TGTGCCAGCAGCCCCAGGACAGTAGCGTCCGCTGAAGCTTTCTTT. Its protein product is CASSPRTVASAEAFF.

This clonotype was counted ten times or more. The chain employs TRBV4-1 and TRBJ1-1; TRBD1 agrees at 9 bases. With 1 base clipped from V and 6 bases from J, the junction kept 3 bases outside the gene matches. Germline V gene data show CDR1 as MGHRA and CDR2 as YSYEKL. The length of the CDR3 is 14 residues. CDR3 in DNA: TGCGCCAGCAGCCAAGTCACAGGGGGCTCTGAAGCTTTCTTT. This translates into CASSQVTGGSEAFF.

This clonotype was found a few times. V is TRBV7-6 and J is TRBJ2-1, with 10 bases identical to TRBD2. CDR1 SGHVS and CDR2 FNYEAQ come from the germline V gene. The junction had 0 bases not matched to a gene; V was cut back by 1 base and J by 3 bases. The CDR3 has 15 amino acids. In DNA form, the CDR3 reads TGTGCCAGCAGCTTAGGGACTAGCGGCTACAATGAGCAGTTCTTC. Residues: CASSLGTSGYNEQFF.

This clonotype was recorded many times. The V gene is TRBV12-3 or TRBV12-4, the J gene TRBJ2-1; the D gene is possibly TRBD2 (6 bases). Trimming left V 3 bases short and J 4 bases short, with 19 bases between. CDR3 length: 17 residues. The CDR3, as DNA: TGTGCCAGCAGTTTGGCCCCCGGGCTAGCGAATTACAATGAGCAGTTCTTC. It specifies CASSLAPGLANYNEQFF.

Ten or more counts support this clonotype. The chain is built from TRBV19 and TRBJ2-3; possible D gene TRBD1, 6 bases. The CDR3 contains 14 residues. V lost 6 bases and J 3 bases, leaving 13 bases between the germline ends. Germline V gives CDR1 LNHDA, CDR2 SQIVND (reference sequence). As DNA, the CDR3 is TGTGCCAGTAGGGAGACAGGAGATACAGATACGCAGTATTTT. This codes for CASRETGDTDTQYF.

This clonotype was found many times. The chain carries TRBV5-5 and TRBJ2-3; D is possibly TRBD2 (7 bases). This CDR3 is 15 amino acids long. Trimming left V 4 bases short and J 5 bases short, with 17 bases between. Per germline, CDR1 SGHKS and CDR2 YYEKEE (reference sequence). The CDR3 DNA reads TGTGCCAGCAGCCTTCTAGGGGGGGACTTAGATACGCAGTATTTT. It specifies CASSLLGGDLDTQYF.

This clonotype was observed at least ten times. The V gene is TRBV11-1, the J gene TRBJ2-3, with TRBD2 matching over 11 bases. With 5 bases clipped from V and 3 bases from J, the junction kept 4 bases outside the gene matches. This CDR3 comprises 15 residues. Germline values: CDR1 SGHAT, CDR2 FQDESV (reference sequence). The CDR3 reads CASSLTSGKTDTQYF. The CDR3 nucleotides read TGTGCCAGCAGCCTGACTAGCGGGAAAACAGATACGCAGTATTTT.

This clonotype was counted ten times or more. The chain couples TRBV3-1 to TRBJ2-7; D is possibly TRBD2 (6 bases). The germline gives CDR1 LGHDT, CDR2 YNNKEL (reference sequence). V was shortened by 0 bases and J by 7 bases, with 13 bases between the two germline ends. The length of the CDR3 is 14 residues. The chain's CDR3 is CASSQDAGTKEQYF. The CDR3 nucleotides read TGTGCCAGCAGCCAAGACGCGGGAACGAAAGAGCAGTACTTC.

At least ten counts were recorded for this clonotype. The chain joins TRBV7-2 to TRBJ1-3, with a weak D call TRBD1 (6 bases). CDR3 length equals 14 residues. The germline CDR1 and CDR2 sequences are SGHTA and FQGNSA. V lost 2 bases to trimming and J lost 1 base, with 6 bases between them. CDR3 sequence reads: CASSLTGSGNTIYF. DNA for the CDR3: TGTGCCAGCAGCTTAACAGGGTCTGGAAACACCATATATTTT.

This clonotype was found many times. The J gene is TRBJ1-5, the V gene TRBV5-5; TRBD1 matches 8 bases. Germline V gene data show CDR1 as SGHKS and CDR2 as YYEKEE (reference sequence). The CDR3 contains 16 residues. The V gene end was trimmed by 0 bases and the J gene end by 3 bases; junction bases not matched to a gene: 5. The CDR3 is CASSLAGGANNQPQHF. The CDR3 DNA sequence: TGTGCCAGCAGCTTGGCAGGGGGCGCGAACAATCAGCCCCAGCATTTT.

The chain carries TRBV5-1 and TRBJ2-5; D might be TRBD2 (6 bases). Deletions cut 1 base from V and 3 bases from J, with 10 bases between. The germline CDR1 and CDR2 sequences are SGHRS and YFSETQ. This CDR3 has 14 amino acids. CDR3 sequence reads: CASSLNLAKETQYF. CDR3 sequence (DNA): TGCGCCAGCAGCTTGAATCTAGCGAAAGAGACCCAGTACTTC.

The V and J genes are TRBV27 and TRBJ2-2; 10 bases fit TRBD1. The CDR3 spans 16 residues. V trimming: 3 bases; J trimming: 3 bases; junction bases outside the gene matches: 4. CDR1 and CDR2 (germline): MNHEY, SMNVEV (reference sequence). The CDR3 region is CASSLAGQGYTGELFF. The CDR3 region has the DNA TGTGCCAGCAGTTTGGCGGGACAGGGGTACACCGGGGAGCTGTTTTTT.

The sample holds many counts of this clonotype. The chain has TRBV29-1 and TRBJ1-1; D call uncertain. CDR1 and CDR2 from the germline V gene are SQVTM and ANQGSEA. V shed 6 bases and J shed 1 base, with 6 bases lying between them. This CDR3 contains 11 residues. The CDR3 sequence is CSVDTNTEAFF. The CDR3 DNA sequence: TGCAGCGTAGATACGAACACTGAAGCTTTCTTT.

This clonotype was detected many times. The V and J genes are TRBV10-3 and TRBJ2-3; 8 bases agree with TRBD2. CDR3 length: 14 amino acids. V lost 6 bases, J lost 3 bases, and 5 bases stayed unmatched. The germline CDR1 and CDR2 sequences are ENHRY and SYGVKD. The CDR3 DNA follows: TGTGCCATCAGAGGACTAGCTATGACAGATACGCAGTATTTT. This translates into CAIRGLAMTDTQYF.

This clonotype was observed many times. The gene calls are TRBV6-6 and TRBJ2-3; possibly TRBD1 for D (5 bases). V dropped 7 bases and J dropped 8 bases, with 22 bases sitting between them. The CDR3 has 15 residues. Germline V CDR1 and CDR2: MNHNY, SVGAGI (reference sequence). CDR3 bases: TGTGCCAGCACCCAAGGGGATAGTGGTACGGGTACGCAGTATTTT. This translates into CASTQGDSGTGTQYF.

This clonotype has ten or more counts. The rearrangement uses TRBV7-8 and TRBJ2-5; 7 bases line up with TRBD1. CDR3 length: 15 amino acids. Trimming at V came to 4 bases and at J to 2 bases, leaving 7 bases not matched to a gene. The germline gives CDR1 SGHVS, CDR2 FQNEAQ. Here the CDR3 DNA reads TGTGCCAGCAGCTGGGGACAGCGGTTACAAGAGACCCAGTACTTC. Translating gives CASSWGQRLQETQYF.

This clonotype was recorded at least ten times. The chain uses TRBV10-3 and TRBJ2-7, with a possible D match to TRBD2 (6 bases). The CDR3 covers 14 residues. Per germline, CDR1 ENHRY and CDR2 SYGVKD. V gave up 2 bases and J gave up 6 bases, with 14 bases separating them. The CDR3 spells CAISEPPRGVEQYF. CDR3 bases: TGTGCCATCAGTGAGCCCCCCCGCGGGGTCGAGCAGTACTTC.

This clonotype is classed as medium-sized. The genes are TRBV27 and TRBJ2-1, with 10 bases that match TRBD2. CDR1 and CDR2 from the germline V gene are MNHEY and SMNVEV (reference sequence). V shed 5 bases and J 4 bases; nucleotides not matched to a gene: 8. This CDR3 region has 16 residues. The CDR3: CASSLTGTSEYNEQFF. The CDR3 DNA is TGTGCCAGCAGTCTCACCGGGACTAGCGAATACAATGAGCAGTTCTTC.

This clonotype has at least ten counts. The chain combines TRBV28 with TRBJ1-2; TRBD1 agrees at 8 bases. The CDR3 extends over 14 amino acids. The V and J ends lost 5 bases and 5 bases, in that order; junction bases with no gene match: 7. Germline V lookup: CDR1 MDHEN, CDR2 SYDVKM. CDR3 amino acids: CASSPGTGKYGYTF. DNA of the CDR3: TGTGCCAGCAGTCCAGGGACAGGAAAGTATGGCTACACCTTC.

This clonotype was observed at least ten times. V usage is TRBV4-2 and J usage is TRBJ1-2, with D possibly matching TRBD1 (6 bases). Germline assignment: CDR1 LGHNA and CDR2 YNFKEQ. The V and J ends lost 3 bases and 3 bases respectively, with 11 bases between them. This CDR3 has 14 residues. CDR3 DNA: TGTGCCAGCAGCCAGGACACAGGGTACTATGGCTACACCTTC. It codes for CASSQDTGYYGYTF.

This clonotype was seen ten or more times. The J gene is TRBJ2-3, the V gene TRBV3-1, with TRBD2 identical over 12 bases. From germline, CDR1 is LGHDT and CDR2 YNNKEL (reference sequence). Trimming removed 0 bases from V and 2 bases from J; junction bases left unmatched: 3. CDR3 length: 17 amino acids. The CDR3 region has the DNA TGTGCCAGCAGCCAAGATCGGACTAGCGGGGACACAGATACGCAGTATTTT. It encodes CASSQDRTSGDTDTQYF.

This clonotype appeared many times. The chain recombines TRBV5-1 with TRBJ1-5, with D tentatively TRBD1 (5 bases). The V and J ends lost 4 bases and 6 bases respectively, with 14 bases between them. The CDR3 loop spans 14 amino acids. Germline assignment: CDR1 SGHRS and CDR2 YFSETQ. Here the CDR3 reads CASSPGLEGQPQHF. The CDR3 DNA is TGCGCCAGCAGCCCAGGGCTGGAAGGTCAGCCCCAGCATTTT.

This clonotype was counted at least ten times. The chain has TRBV14 and TRBJ2-2; D is ambiguous. V was cut by 5 bases and J by 0 bases, with 13 bases left in between. This CDR3 has 16 residues. The germline CDR1 and CDR2 sequences are SGHDN and FVKESK. CDR3 protein: CASSYEQGSNTGELFF. The CDR3 DNA is TGTGCCAGCAGCTATGAACAAGGGTCGAACACCGGGGAGCTGTTTTTT.